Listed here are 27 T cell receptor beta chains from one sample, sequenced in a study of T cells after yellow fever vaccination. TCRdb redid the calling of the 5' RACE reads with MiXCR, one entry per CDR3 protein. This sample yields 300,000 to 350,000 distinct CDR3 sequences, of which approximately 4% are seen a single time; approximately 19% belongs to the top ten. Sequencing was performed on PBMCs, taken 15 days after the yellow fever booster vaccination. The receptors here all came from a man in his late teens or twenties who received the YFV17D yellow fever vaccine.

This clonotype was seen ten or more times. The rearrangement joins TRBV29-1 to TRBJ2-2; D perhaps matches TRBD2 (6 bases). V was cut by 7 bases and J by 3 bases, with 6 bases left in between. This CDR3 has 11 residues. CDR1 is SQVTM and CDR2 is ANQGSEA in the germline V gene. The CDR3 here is CSGGDTGELFF. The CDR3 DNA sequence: TGCAGCGGGGGGGACACCGGGGAGCTGTTTTTT.

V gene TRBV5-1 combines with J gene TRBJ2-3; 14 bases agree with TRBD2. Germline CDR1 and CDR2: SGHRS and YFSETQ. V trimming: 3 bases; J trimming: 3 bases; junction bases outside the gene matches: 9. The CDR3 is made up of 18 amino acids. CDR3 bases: TGCGCCAGCAGCTCTCGACTAGCGGGGGGGGCAGGAACAGATACGCAGTATTTT. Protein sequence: CASSSRLAGGAGTDTQYF.

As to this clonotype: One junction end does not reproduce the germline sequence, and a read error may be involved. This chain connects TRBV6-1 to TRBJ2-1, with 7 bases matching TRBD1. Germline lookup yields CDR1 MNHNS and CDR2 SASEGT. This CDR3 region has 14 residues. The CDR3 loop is CPSSRGSSYNEQFF. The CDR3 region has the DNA TGTCCCAGCAGCAGGGGGTCCTCCTACAATGAGCAGTTCTTC.

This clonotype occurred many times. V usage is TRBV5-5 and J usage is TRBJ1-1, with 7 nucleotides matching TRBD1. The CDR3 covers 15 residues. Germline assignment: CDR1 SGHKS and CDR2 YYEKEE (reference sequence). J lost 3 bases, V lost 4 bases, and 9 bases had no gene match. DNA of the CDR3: TGTGCCAGCAGCCAGGTGACAGGGTCGGACACTGAAGCTTTCTTT. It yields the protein CASSQVTGSDTEAFF.

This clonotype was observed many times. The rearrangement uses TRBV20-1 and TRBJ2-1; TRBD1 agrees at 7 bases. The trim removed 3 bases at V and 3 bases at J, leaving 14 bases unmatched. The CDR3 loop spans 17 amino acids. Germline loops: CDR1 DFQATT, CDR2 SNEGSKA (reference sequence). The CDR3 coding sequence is TGCAGTGCTAGCGGGACAGCCTTACAGACTATCTACAATGAGCAGTTCTTC. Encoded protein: CSASGTALQTIYNEQFF.

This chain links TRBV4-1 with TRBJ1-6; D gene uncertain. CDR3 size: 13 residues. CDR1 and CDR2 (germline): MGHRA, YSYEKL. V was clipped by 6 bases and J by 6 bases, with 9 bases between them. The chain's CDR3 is CASRVGFNSPLHF. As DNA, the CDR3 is TGCGCCAGCAGAGTCGGATTTAATTCACCCCTCCACTTT.

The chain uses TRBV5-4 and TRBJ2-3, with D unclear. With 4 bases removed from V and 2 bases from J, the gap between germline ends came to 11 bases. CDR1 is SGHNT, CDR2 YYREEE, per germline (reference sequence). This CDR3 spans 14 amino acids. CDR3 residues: CASSPLDVTDTQYF. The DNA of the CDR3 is TGTGCCAGCAGCCCGCTAGACGTCACAGATACGCAGTATTTT.

CDR3 region: CSVAARGGQPQHF. The CDR3 DNA is TGCAGCGTTGCGGCAAGGGGGGGTCAGCCCCAGCATTTT. This chain uses TRBV29-1 with TRBJ1-5; maybe TRBD1 (6 bases). Germline CDR1 SQVTM, CDR2 ANQGSEA. Trimming left V 4 bases short and J 6 bases short, with 13 bases between. This CDR3 spans 13 amino acids.

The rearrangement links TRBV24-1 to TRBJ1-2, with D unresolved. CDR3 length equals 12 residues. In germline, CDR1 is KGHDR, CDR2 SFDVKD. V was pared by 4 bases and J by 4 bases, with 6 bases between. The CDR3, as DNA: TGTGCCACCAGTGACAATTCCTATGGCTACACCTTC. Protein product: CATSDNSYGYTF.

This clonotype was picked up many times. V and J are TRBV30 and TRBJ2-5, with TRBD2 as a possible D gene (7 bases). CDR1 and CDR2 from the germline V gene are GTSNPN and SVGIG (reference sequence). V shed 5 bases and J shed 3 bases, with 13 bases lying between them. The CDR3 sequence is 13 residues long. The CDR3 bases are TGTGCCTGGGGTCGGGGGGCGGAAGAGACCCAGTACTTC. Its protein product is CAWGRGAEETQYF.

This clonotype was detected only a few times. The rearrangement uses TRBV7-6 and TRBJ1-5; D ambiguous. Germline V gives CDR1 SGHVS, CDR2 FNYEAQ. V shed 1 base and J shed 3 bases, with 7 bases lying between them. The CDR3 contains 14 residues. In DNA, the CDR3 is TGTGCCAGCAGCTTAGGGGAGACCAATCAGCCCCAGCATTTT. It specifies CASSLGETNQPQHF.

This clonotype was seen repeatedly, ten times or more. The CDR3 loop reads CASSRRGALNTEAFF. CDR3 coding DNA: TGTGCCAGCAGCCGCCGGGGGGCCCTAAACACTGAAGCTTTCTTT. This chain links TRBV14 with TRBJ1-1, with D maybe TRBD1 (6 bases). CDR1 is SGHDN and CDR2 is FVKESK in the germline V gene. V lost 4 bases, J lost 2 bases, and 14 bases lay in between. The CDR3 runs 15 residues.

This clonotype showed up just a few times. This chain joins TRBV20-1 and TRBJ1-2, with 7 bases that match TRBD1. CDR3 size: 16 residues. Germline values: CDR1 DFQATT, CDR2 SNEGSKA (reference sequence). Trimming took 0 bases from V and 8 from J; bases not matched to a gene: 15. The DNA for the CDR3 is TGCAGTGCTAGAGATCGGCGAGAAGGGGGCGATAAGGGCTACACCTTC. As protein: CSARDRREGGDKGYTF.

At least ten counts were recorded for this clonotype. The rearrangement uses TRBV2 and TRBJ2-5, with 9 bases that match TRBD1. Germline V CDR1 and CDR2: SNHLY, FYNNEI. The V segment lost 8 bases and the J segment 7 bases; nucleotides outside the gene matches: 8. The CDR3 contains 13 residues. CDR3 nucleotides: TGTGCCAGCGGCCGGGACAGGGAAATGACCCAGTACTTC. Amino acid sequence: CASGRDREMTQYF.

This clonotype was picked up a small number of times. CDR3 loop: CASSLPRGTLPDEQYV. The CDR3 region has the DNA TGTGCCAGCAGTTTACCCCGGGGGACCCTACCGGACGAGCAGTACGTC. The rearrangement joins TRBV28 to TRBJ2-7; D is possibly TRBD2 (6 bases). CDR3 length: 16 amino acids. Trimming shortened V by 2 bases and J by 5 bases, and 19 bases separated the two germline ends. The germline CDR1 and CDR2 sequences are MDHEN and SYDVKM.

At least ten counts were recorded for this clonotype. As DNA, the CDR3 is TGTGCCAGCAGCTTGAGTGGGACTAGCGGCTTTAGCTCCTACGAGCAGTACGTC. Its translation is CASSLSGTSGFSSYEQYV. The chain joins TRBV5-6 to TRBJ2-7; 11 bases line up with TRBD2. This CDR3 contains 18 residues. Unmatched junction bases numbered 9, after V lost 1 base and J lost 0 bases. CDR1 and CDR2 from the germline V gene are SGHDT and YYEEEE.

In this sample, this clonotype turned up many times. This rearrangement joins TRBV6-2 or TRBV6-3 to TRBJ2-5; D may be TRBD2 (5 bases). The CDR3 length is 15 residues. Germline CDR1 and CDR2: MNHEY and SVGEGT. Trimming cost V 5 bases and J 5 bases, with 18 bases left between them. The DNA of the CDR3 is TGTGCCAGCAGTCCCGGCAGCGGATTTGGGGAGACCCAGTACTTC. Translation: CASSPGSGFGETQYF.

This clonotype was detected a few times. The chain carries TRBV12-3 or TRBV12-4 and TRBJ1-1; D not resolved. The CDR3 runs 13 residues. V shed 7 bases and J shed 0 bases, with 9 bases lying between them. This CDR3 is CASMRDLNTEAFF. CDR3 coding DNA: TGTGCCAGCATGAGGGATTTGAACACTGAAGCTTTCTTT.

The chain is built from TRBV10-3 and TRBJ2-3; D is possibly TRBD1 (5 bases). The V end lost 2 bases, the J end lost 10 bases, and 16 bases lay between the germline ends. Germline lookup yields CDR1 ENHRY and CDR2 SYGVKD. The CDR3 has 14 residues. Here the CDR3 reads CAISEDRGISPQYF. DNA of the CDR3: TGTGCCATCAGTGAGGACAGAGGTATCAGTCCGCAGTATTTT.

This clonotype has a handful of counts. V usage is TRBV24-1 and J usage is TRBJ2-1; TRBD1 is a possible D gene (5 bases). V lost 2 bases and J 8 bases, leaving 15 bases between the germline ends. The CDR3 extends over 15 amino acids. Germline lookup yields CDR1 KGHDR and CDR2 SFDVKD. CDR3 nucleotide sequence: TGTGCCACCAGTGATTCCTCTAGGGGCGGCGATGAGCAGTTCTTC. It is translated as CATSDSSRGGDEQFF.

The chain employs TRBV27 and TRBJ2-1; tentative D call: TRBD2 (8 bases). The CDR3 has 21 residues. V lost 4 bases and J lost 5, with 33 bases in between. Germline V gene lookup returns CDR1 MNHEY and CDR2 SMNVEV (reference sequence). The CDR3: CASSSFPGQRIPGLVHNEQFF. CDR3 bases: TGTGCCAGCAGTTCTTTCCCGGGACAGAGAATTCCGGGACTAGTCCACAATGAGCAGTTCTTC.

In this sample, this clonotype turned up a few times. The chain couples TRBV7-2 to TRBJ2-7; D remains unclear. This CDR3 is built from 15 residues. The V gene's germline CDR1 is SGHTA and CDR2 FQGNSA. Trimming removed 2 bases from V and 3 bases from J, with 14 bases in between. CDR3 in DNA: TGTGCCAGCAGCTTACGCTCGGGTCAAGACTACGAGCAGTACTTC. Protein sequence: CASSLRSGQDYEQYF.

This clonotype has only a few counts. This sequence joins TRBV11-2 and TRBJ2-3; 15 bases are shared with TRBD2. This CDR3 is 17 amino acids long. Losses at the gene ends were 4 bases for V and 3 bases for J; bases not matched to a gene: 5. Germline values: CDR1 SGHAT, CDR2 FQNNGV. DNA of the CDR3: TGTGCCAGCAGCTCTGGGACTAGCGGGGGGTGGACAGATACGCAGTATTTT. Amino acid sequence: CASSSGTSGGWTDTQYF.

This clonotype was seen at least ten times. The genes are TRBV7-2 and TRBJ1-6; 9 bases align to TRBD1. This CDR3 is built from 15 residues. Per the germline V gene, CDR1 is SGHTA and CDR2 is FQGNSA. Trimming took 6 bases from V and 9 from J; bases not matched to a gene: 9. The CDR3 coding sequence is TGTGCCAGCAGGGGTACCGGGACAGGGAGTTCACCCCTCCACTTT. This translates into CASRGTGTGSSPLHF.

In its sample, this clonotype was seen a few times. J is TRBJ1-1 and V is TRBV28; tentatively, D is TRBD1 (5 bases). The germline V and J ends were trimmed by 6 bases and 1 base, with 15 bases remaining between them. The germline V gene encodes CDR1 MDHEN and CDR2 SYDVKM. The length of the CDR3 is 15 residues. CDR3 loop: CASRYPGQGNTEAFF. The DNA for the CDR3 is TGTGCCAGCAGATACCCGGGGCAGGGGAACACTGAAGCTTTCTTT.

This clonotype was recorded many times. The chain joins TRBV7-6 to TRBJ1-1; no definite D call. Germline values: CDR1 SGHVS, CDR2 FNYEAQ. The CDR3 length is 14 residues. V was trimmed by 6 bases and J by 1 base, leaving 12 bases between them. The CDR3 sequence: CASSQRTANTEAFF. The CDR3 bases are TGTGCCAGCAGTCAACGGACGGCGAACACTGAAGCTTTCTTT.

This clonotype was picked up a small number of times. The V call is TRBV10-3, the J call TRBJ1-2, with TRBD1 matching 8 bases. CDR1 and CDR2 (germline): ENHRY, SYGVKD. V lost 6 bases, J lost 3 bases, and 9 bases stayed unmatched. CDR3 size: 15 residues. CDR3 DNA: TGTGCCATCAGGGCCGCGACAGGGGAAGACTATGGCTACACCTTC. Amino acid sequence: CAIRAATGEDYGYTF.